One sample yielded the 22 T cell receptor beta chains listed below, sequenced in a study of T cells in Graves' hyperthyroidism and ophthalmopathy (dated by TCRdb to between 2018 and 2021). The library was built by means of multiplex PCR. The data were produced on an Illumina HiSeq 2000. Amplification of TCR beta CDR3 regions was carried out from RNA transcripts. The TCR CDR3 was subjected to a first round of RT-PCR using the HTBI primer set and the Qiagen OneStep RT-PCR kit. TCRdb ran its own pipeline on the public reads, namely fastp trimming at Q25 and MiXCR clone calling, and kept in-frame beta chains. A single entry per CDR3 protein holds the most common genes and DNA from its merged rows. Present in this sample are over 700,000 distinct CDR3 sequences, over 35% of which were seen just once. Clones ranked in the top ten supply roughly 8.3% of the sample. The sequenced sample was blood. The receptors stem from a man younger than 35 with Graves' hyperthyroidism.

This clonotype was seen repeatedly, ten times or more. V is TRBV19 and J is TRBJ2-2; no reliable D call. Trimming cost V 9 bases and J 6 bases, with 8 bases left between them. The CDR3 is made up of 11 amino acids. The germline CDR1 and CDR2 sequences are LNHDA and SQIVND (reference sequence). The CDR3 sequence is CASVGPGELFF. The CDR3 DNA is TGTGCCAGCGTCGGTCCCGGGGAGCTGTTTTTT.

The gene calls are TRBV5-1 and TRBJ2-5, with D perhaps TRBD1 (6 bases). V lost 3 bases, J lost 3 bases, and 12 bases lay in between. Germline V gene sequence: CDR1 SGHRS, CDR2 YFSETQ. The CDR3 is made up of 14 amino acids. CDR3 region: CASSSGTPEETQYF. The DNA of the CDR3 is TGCGCCAGCAGCTCCGGGACACCGGAAGAGACCCAGTACTTC.

This clonotype was counted a few times. V gene TRBV29-1 combines with J gene TRBJ1-3; D is unresolved. CDR3 length equals 10 residues. V was cut by 5 bases and J by 4 bases, with 3 bases left in between. From germline, CDR1 is SQVTM and CDR2 ANQGSEA. CDR3 nucleotides: TGCAGCGTTACGGGAAACACCATATATTTT. Translated: CSVTGNTIYF. Together with reference TRBV29-1 and TRBJ1-3, the CDR3 gives the full variable domain: SAVISQKPSRDICQRGTSLTIQCQVDSQVTMMFWYRQQPGQSLTLIATANQGSEATYESGFVIDKFPISRPNLTFSTLTVSNMSPEDSSIYLCSVTGNTIYFGEGSWLTVV.

This clonotype was picked up a small number of times. The CDR3 spells CATSRVRGGPSYEQYF. Here the CDR3 DNA reads TGTGCCACCAGCAGAGTACGCGGGGGACCTTCCTACGAGCAGTACTTC. The gene calls are TRBV15 and TRBJ2-7, with 7 bases identical to TRBD2. The CDR3 sequence is 16 residues long. Germline values: CDR1 LNHNV, CDR2 YYDKDF (reference sequence). V lost 1 base to trimming and J lost 1 base; unmatched junction nucleotides: 7.

A few counts support this clonotype. CDR3 protein: CSVFSGGTSYEQYF. CDR3 nucleotide sequence: TGCAGTGTCTTTAGCGGGGGGACCTCCTACGAGCAGTACTTC. This chain joins TRBV20-1 and TRBJ2-7, with 10 bases that match TRBD2. This CDR3 has 14 residues. Germline trimming cut 7 bases from V and 0 bases from J; bases unmatched to any gene: 6. Germline values: CDR1 DFQATT, CDR2 SNEGSKA (reference sequence).

This clonotype was observed a handful of times. The chain has TRBV11-2 and TRBJ2-7; 7 bases are a match to TRBD1. The length of the CDR3 is 12 residues. After removal of 4 bases from V and 7 bases from J, the junction contained 4 bases not matched to a gene. The V gene's germline CDR1 is SGHAT and CDR2 FQNNGV. CDR3 amino acids: CASSWGQREQYF. The CDR3 region has the DNA TGTGCCAGCAGCTGGGGACAGAGAGAGCAGTACTTC.

Only a few counts were recorded for this clonotype. The rearrangement joins TRBV5-1 to TRBJ2-7; 12 bases align to TRBD2. CDR1 and CDR2 from the germline V gene are SGHRS and YFSETQ. This CDR3 is 16 amino acids long. With V trimmed by 4 bases and J by 3 bases, 8 bases remained unmatched. CDR3: CASSGGRLAGDYEQYF. In DNA form, the CDR3 reads TGCGCCAGCAGCGGAGGCCGACTAGCGGGGGACTACGAGCAGTACTTC.

The chain uses TRBV7-2 and TRBJ2-2; tentative D call: TRBD1 (6 bases). Per the germline V gene, CDR1 is SGHTA and CDR2 is FQGNSA. This CDR3 is built from 13 residues. Between the trimmed V and J ends, which lost 4 bases and 8 bases, there was a span of 11 bases. This CDR3 is CASSSHGTGELFF. The CDR3 DNA reads TGTGCCAGCAGCTCGCACGGGACAGGGGAGCTGTTTTTT.

In this sample, this clonotype turned up a few times. The rearrangement links TRBV29-1 to TRBJ1-2; D is possibly TRBD1 (5 bases). V was clipped by 3 bases and J by 0 bases, with 20 bases between them. CDR3 size: 17 residues. Germline V gene sequence: CDR1 SQVTM, CDR2 ANQGSEA. The chain's CDR3 is CSVEIDRTPGPNYGYTF. Here the CDR3 DNA reads TGCAGCGTTGAGATCGACCGAACTCCGGGGCCTAACTATGGCTACACCTTC.

This clonotype was recorded a few times. The J gene is TRBJ2-7, the V gene TRBV4-1; TRBD2 might be the D (7 bases). This CDR3 region has 16 residues. With 0 bases removed from V and 1 base from J, the gap between germline ends came to 13 bases. The germline CDR1 and CDR2 sequences are MGHRA and YSYEKL. The CDR3 region is CASSQDSGGGSYEQYF. In DNA, the CDR3 is TGCGCCAGCAGCCAAGATTCGGGGGGCGGGTCCTACGAGCAGTACTTC.

This clonotype was observed a handful of times. This chain uses TRBV12-3 or TRBV12-4 with TRBJ1-5; no firm D call. CDR3 size: 14 residues. V was shortened by 7 bases and J by 4 bases, with 14 bases between the two germline ends. DNA for the CDR3: TGTGCCAGCACCCCCCTGGACCTGAATCAGCCCCAGCATTTT. Amino acid sequence: CASTPLDLNQPQHF.

This clonotype was counted many times. The chain links TRBV7-2 to TRBJ2-2, with a weak D call TRBD1 (6 bases). In germline, CDR1 is SGHTA, CDR2 FQGNSA. Trimming took off 2 bases at V and 9 bases at J, with 10 bases between the two ends. The length of the CDR3 is 13 residues. CDR3 sequence (DNA): TGTGCCAGCAGCTTACCGGGACACCGGGAGCTGTTTTTT. Translated, it gives CASSLPGHRELFF.

This clonotype was found a few times. One junction end does not reproduce the germline sequence, and a read error may be involved. J is TRBJ1-5 and V is TRBV12-3 or TRBV12-4; D uncertain. The CDR3 covers 13 residues. The CDR3 sequence is CASSLATPLGVFF. CDR3 nucleotide sequence: TGTGCCAGCAGTTTAGCGACCCCCCTCGGGGTCTTCTTT.

CDR3 sequence reads: CAISRGGGLYEQYF. CDR3 sequence (DNA): TGTGCCATCTCCCGCGGCGGTGGCCTATACGAGCAGTACTTC. This sequence joins TRBV10-3 and TRBJ2-7, with D hard to call. This CDR3 has 14 residues. CDR1 is ENHRY and CDR2 is SYGVKD in the germline V gene. Trimming left V 8 bases short and J 4 bases short, with 18 bases between.

About this clonotype itself: This may be a read error: a much more frequent sequence differs by one nucleotide. The J gene is TRBJ1-2, the V gene TRBV7-9; a possible D gene is TRBD1 (5 bases). The CDR3 runs 13 residues. In germline, CDR1 is SEHNR, CDR2 FQNEAQ (reference sequence). V dropped 0 bases and J dropped 13 bases, with 15 bases sitting between them. In DNA, the CDR3 is TGTGCCAGCAGCTTAGCTTCCGGCAGGGCAGGCACCTTC. This sequence encodes CASSLASGRAGTF.

This chain joins TRBV6-5 and TRBJ1-4; D is uncertain. Germline V gives CDR1 MNHEY, CDR2 SVGAGI. The V and J ends lost 2 bases and 12 bases respectively, with 13 bases between them. The CDR3 is 13 amino acids. CDR3 DNA: TGTGCCAGCAGTTACGGGCCTGGCTTGCAACTGTTTTTT. Amino acid sequence: CASSYGPGLQLFF.

The chain has TRBV29-1 and TRBJ2-5; TRBD1 matches at 10 bases. Looked up from germline, CDR1 is SQVTM and CDR2 is ANQGSEA. CDR3 length equals 14 residues. V dropped 6 bases and J dropped 5; count of bases not matched to a gene: 9. CDR3: CSVGQGVPVETQYF. CDR3 DNA: TGCAGCGTCGGACAGGGGGTACCTGTGGAGACCCAGTACTTC.

This clonotype was seen a single time. The J gene is TRBJ2-5, the V gene TRBV24-1; TRBD1 matches at 7 bases. The CDR3 length is 15 residues. Germline V gene data show CDR1 as KGHDR and CDR2 as SFDVKD. The J segment lost 5 bases and the V segment lost 2 bases, leaving 7 bases of the junction unmatched. The CDR3: CATSDSGRGLETQYF. As DNA, the CDR3 is TGTGCCACCAGTGATTCGGGCAGGGGGTTGGAGACCCAGTACTTC.

The rearrangement links TRBV7-9 to TRBJ1-6; TRBD1 matches 8 bases. Germline CDR1 reads SEHNR; CDR2 reads FQNEAQ (reference sequence). Trimming removed 5 bases from V and 8 bases from J; junction bases left unmatched: 5. The CDR3 runs to 14 residues. The CDR3 DNA reads as TGTGCCAGCAGCGCTCCAGGGGGCGATTCACCCCTCCACTTT. It is translated as CASSAPGGDSPLHF.

This clonotype turned up a few times. The rearrangement uses TRBV20-1 and TRBJ1-5; 7 nucleotides line up with TRBD1. The CDR3 totals 14 residues. The V gene's germline CDR1 is DFQATT and CDR2 SNEGSKA (reference sequence). Trimming took 7 bases from V and 2 from J; bases not matched to a gene: 8. The CDR3 DNA follows: TGCAGTGGGGTCGACAGGGTGGGCAATCAGCCCCAGCATTTT. Protein sequence: CSGVDRVGNQPQHF.

The V call is TRBV7-9, the J call TRBJ2-7; D may be TRBD2 (5 bases). This CDR3 has 13 amino acids. Germline V gene lookup returns CDR1 SEHNR and CDR2 FQNEAQ (reference sequence). V dropped 4 bases and J dropped 9 bases, with 16 bases sitting between them. CDR3 loop: CASSWRQDRGQYF. CDR3 sequence (DNA): TGTGCCAGCAGCTGGAGGCAAGATAGAGGGCAGTACTTC.

The rearrangement uses TRBV12-3 or TRBV12-4 and TRBJ1-2; TRBD1 aligns across 12 bases. Unmatched junction bases numbered 6, after V lost 10 bases and J lost 6 bases. This CDR3 contains 13 residues. The CDR3: CATSGTGGHGYTF. The CDR3 DNA reads TGTGCCACCTCCGGGACAGGGGGCCATGGCTACACCTTC.